This record looks at one T cell receptor (beta chain) sequence and its context. The antigen is unknown. These data come from a study of cytomegalovirus exposure and HLA in healthy donors. Study in general: In a later analysis, the approximately 120 validation repertoires were reported to have used the same platform as the 600 to 800 first-cohort repertoires.

Points from the study as a whole: Usually a TCR sequence was rare, but some public TCRs were found in many donors. According to the study, approximately 150 TCR beta chains were cytomegalovirus-associated.

In germline, CDR1 is SGHRS, CDR2 YFSETQ. The CDR3 loop spans 15 amino acids. With 5 bases clipped from V and 2 bases from J, the junction kept 6 bases outside the gene matches. This table comes from immunoSEQ multiplex PCR, and its TCRdb copy is limited to in-frame clones, with some not included. The profile shows 50,000 to 65,000 clones, more than 85% of them singletons. This TCR derives from a woman under 30 in good health and CMV-seropositive. Sequencing input: PBMCs. The chain links TRBV5-1 to TRBJ2-3, with 9 bases lining up with TRBD2. The CDR3 DNA sequence: TGCGCCAGCAGTCCCACTAGCGGGTACACAGATACGCAGTATTTT. Protein: CASSPTSGYTDTQYF.